This TCR beta chain was documented in a study of blood T cell repertoires in COVID-19. The CDR3 is made up of 13 amino acids. This clone was seen just once. How the authors handled the data: Reference gene primer amplification yielded estimated nucleated cell counts. The assay was immunoSEQ multiplex PCR, and TCRdb's table has in-frame clones only and misses some. V and J calls and clone size are copied from that table; D and trimming were computed from the DNA. The data show more than 200,000 clones, roughly four fifths seen once. The chain is built from TRBV21-1 and TRBJ2-7; the DNA was not compared with TRBD1, the D call given in the table. TRBV21-1 constitutes a pseudogene. The receptor was derived from a man between 60 and 75 years old who had recovered from COVID-19. Sequencing was carried out using PBMCs or T cells enriched from blood (not recorded which). In DNA, the CDR3 is TGTGCCACCTATGGACAGGGGGCTGGCGAGCAGTACTTC. Its protein product is CATYGQGAGEQYF.